Below, 31 T cell receptor beta chains from the same sample are listed, as sequenced in a study of vaccination effects on CD4 cells after COVID-19. Using viral peptide pools, the ViraFEST assay grew out antigen-specific CD4+ T cells prior to sequencing. With about ten days of culture completed, CD4+ T cells were isolated. Vaccine recipients had no previous SARS-CoV-2 infection; their nucleocapsid antibodies were negative. The method was immunoSEQ multiplex PCR; TCRdb's version includes in-frame clones alone and lacks a portion of them. This sample has fewer than 30,000 clones; around 70% occur once, and the top ten carry over 9.5%. These receptors have no known antigen. Sequencing used CD4+ T cells from PBMCs cultured with SARS-CoV-2 spike peptides, obtained before COVID-19 vaccination. The origin of the receptors is a human donor who received a COVID-19 vaccine.

The CDR3 region has the DNA TGCGCCAGCCACCACGGGACTAGCGAGCAGCATACGCAGTATTTT. Its translation: CASHHGTSEQHTQYF. V gene TRBV5-1 combines with J gene TRBJ2-3; TRBD2 matches at 10 bases. This CDR3 contains 15 residues. Germline V lookup: CDR1 SGHRS, CDR2 YFSETQ. The J segment lost 7 bases and the V segment lost 7 bases, leaving 12 bases of the junction unmatched.

This clone turned up a few times. CDR3 nucleotides: TGTGCCAGCAGTTTTTCAGATACGCAGTATTTT. It encodes CASSFSDTQYF. V usage is TRBV12-3 or TRBV12-4 and J usage is TRBJ2-3; no clear D gene. V gave up 3 bases and J gave up 4 bases, with 2 bases separating them. The CDR3 extends over 11 amino acids.

Only one count was recorded for this clone. The chain is built from TRBV12-5 and TRBJ2-1; 7 bases align to TRBD2. J gave up 0 bases and V 1 base, and 9 bases lay outside the gene matches. Looked up from germline, CDR1 is LGHNT and CDR2 is FRNRAP. The CDR3 totals 18 residues. Here the CDR3 DNA reads TGTGCTAGTGGTTTGGGCCGCCCTAGCGGAAACTCCTACAATGAGCAGTTCTTC. It codes for CASGLGRPSGNSYNEQFF. Complete variable domain (other parts from reference TRBV12-5 and TRBJ2-1): DARVTQTPRHKVTEMGQEVTMRCQPILGHNTVFWYRQTMMQGLELLAYFRNRAPLDDSGMPKDRFSAEMPDATLATLKIQPSEPRDSAVYFCASGLGRPSGNSYNEQFFGPGTRLTVL.

The CDR3: CASSINRMANVLTF. CDR3 in DNA: TGTGCCAGCAGTATTAACAGGATGGCCAACGTCCTGACTTTC. The V gene is TRBV27, the J gene TRBJ2-6; possibly TRBD1 for D (5 bases). V lost 5 bases, J lost 6 bases, and 11 bases lay in between. Germline V gives CDR1 MNHEY, CDR2 SMNVEV (reference sequence). This CDR3 has 14 residues.

This clone was observed a handful of times. V usage is TRBV7-9 and J usage is TRBJ1-5; D uncertain. The germline gives CDR1 SEHNR, CDR2 FQNEAQ (reference sequence). CDR3 size: 13 residues. V was clipped by 2 bases and J by 2 bases, with 4 bases between them. CDR3 DNA sequence: TGTGCCAGCAGCTTAAGCCGCAATCAGCCCCAGCATTTT. Protein: CASSLSRNQPQHF.

This chain connects TRBV29-1 to TRBJ1-1; no clear D. The CDR3 is made up of 15 amino acids. Germline CDR1 SQVTM, CDR2 ANQGSEA. Trimming shortened V by 6 bases and J by 0 bases, and 17 bases separated the two germline ends. Here the CDR3 reads CSVQIDGRMNTEAFF. Here the CDR3 DNA reads TGCAGCGTACAAATTGACGGGCGGATGAACACTGAAGCTTTCTTT. The full variable domain, with the rest looked up from reference TRBV29-1 and TRBJ1-1, is SAVISQKPSRDICQRGTSLTIQCQVDSQVTMMFWYRQQPGQSLTLIATANQGSEATYESGFVIDKFPISRPNLTFSTLTVSNMSPEDSSIYLCSVQIDGRMNTEAFFGQGTRLTVV.

The chain combines TRBV19 with TRBJ1-6; 7 nucleotides align to TRBD1. The CDR3 has 17 residues. Germline loops: CDR1 LNHDA, CDR2 SQIVND (reference sequence). V lost 1 base and J lost 0; bases outside the gene matches: 3. CDR3: CASSIGGGLSYNSPLHF. CDR3 sequence (DNA): TGTGCCAGTAGTATAGGAGGGGGCCTCTCCTATAATTCACCCCTCCACTTT.

This chain joins TRBV19 and TRBJ2-2; TRBD2 agrees at 15 bases. The V gene's germline CDR1 is LNHDA and CDR2 SQIVND (reference sequence). Trimming took 5 bases from V and 0 from J; bases not matched to a gene: 16. CDR3 length: 22 residues. CDR3 sequence: CASSHHNNLGTSGRTNTGELFF. CDR3 in DNA: TGTGCCAGTAGTCACCATAATAACTTGGGGACTAGCGGGAGGACGAACACCGGGGAGCTGTTTTTT.

This sequence joins TRBV7-8 and TRBJ1-1; TRBD1 aligns across 9 bases. CDR3 length: 13 residues. Germline V gene lookup returns CDR1 SGHVS and CDR2 FQNEAQ. V shed 5 bases, J shed 6 bases, and the junction held 4 bases outside the gene matches. The CDR3 sequence: CASSRDREAEAFF. The CDR3 bases are TGTGCCAGCAGCAGGGACAGGGAGGCTGAAGCTTTCTTT.

V is TRBV19 and J is TRBJ1-5, with no clear D. Trimming pared 4 bases from V and 0 bases from J, leaving 7 bases between. From germline, CDR1 is LNHDA and CDR2 SQIVND (reference sequence). The CDR3 is 14 amino acids. This chain's CDR3 is CASSKEYSNQPQHF. In nucleotides, the CDR3 is TGTGCCAGTAGTAAGGAGTATAGCAATCAGCCCCAGCATTTT.

This rearrangement joins TRBV6-5 to TRBJ2-1; D possibly corresponds to TRBD1 (6 bases). The germline V and J ends were trimmed by 4 bases and 5 bases, with 15 bases remaining between them. CDR1 MNHEY and CDR2 SVGAGI come from the germline V gene. The CDR3 runs 15 residues. The CDR3 region is CASSSPFWTDNEQFF. The DNA of the CDR3 is TGTGCCAGCAGTTCCCCCTTCTGGACAGACAATGAGCAGTTCTTC.

The CDR3 coding sequence is TGTGCCAGCAGCACCCAACGACAGGTCTATAGCAATCAGCCCCAGCATTTT. Its protein product is CASSTQRQVYSNQPQHF. The chain employs TRBV7-8 and TRBJ1-5; possibly TRBD1 for D (6 bases). Trimming took off 5 bases at V and 0 bases at J, with 17 bases between the two ends. The CDR3 has 17 amino acids. Germline V gives CDR1 SGHVS, CDR2 FQNEAQ.

This clone was observed a few times. V and J are TRBV6-5 and TRBJ2-1; 11 bases agree with TRBD2. With 7 bases clipped from V and 6 bases from J, the junction kept 8 bases outside the gene matches. The CDR3 is made up of 15 amino acids. The germline V gene encodes CDR1 MNHEY and CDR2 SVGAGI. The DNA for the CDR3 is TGTGCCAGCACGTCCCTAGCGGGGGGATCCAATGAGCAGTTCTTC. It is translated as CASTSLAGGSNEQFF.

In this sample, this clone turned up a few times. V usage is TRBV27 and J usage is TRBJ2-1; possibly TRBD1 for D (6 bases). CDR3 size: 17 residues. V was pared by 5 bases and J by 0 bases, with 17 bases between. Germline V gene lookup returns CDR1 MNHEY and CDR2 SMNVEV (reference sequence). CDR3 residues: CASSHTGSQISYNEQFF. Written as DNA, the CDR3 is TGTGCCAGCAGTCACACAGGGAGCCAGATCTCCTACAATGAGCAGTTCTTC.

The chain carries TRBV6-5 and TRBJ2-1, with 10 bases aligning to TRBD1. V lost 0 bases and J lost 7; bases outside the gene matches: 3. CDR3 length: 15 residues. Germline V lookup: CDR1 MNHEY, CDR2 SVGAGI. Here the CDR3 DNA reads TGTGCCAGCAGTTACTCTCGGACAGGGGGGAATGAGCAGTTCTTC. Amino acid sequence: CASSYSRTGGNEQFF.

The genes are TRBV10-3 and TRBJ1-1; D gene uncertain. The CDR3 is 13 residues long. Germline V gives CDR1 ENHRY, CDR2 SYGVKD. V was trimmed by 4 bases and J by 1 base, leaving 7 bases between them. In DNA form, the CDR3 reads TGTGCCATCAGTGTTACTGGGAACACTGAAGCTTTCTTT. It translates to CAISVTGNTEAFF.

A single count supports this clone. The V and J genes are TRBV7-6 and TRBJ2-1, with 7 bases that match TRBD2. The J segment lost 5 bases and the V segment lost 3 bases, leaving 4 bases of the junction unmatched. The germline CDR1 and CDR2 sequences are SGHVS and FNYEAQ. This CDR3 comprises 14 residues. The CDR3 loop is CASSFSGFNNEQFF. CDR3 bases: TGTGCCAGCAGCTTTAGCGGGTTTAACAATGAGCAGTTCTTC.

The genes are TRBV20-1 and TRBJ2-3; D not resolved. Germline V gene data show CDR1 as DFQATT and CDR2 as SNEGSKA (reference sequence). The CDR3 covers 10 residues. The V end was cut by 5 bases, the J end by 6 bases, with 6 bases between. This chain's CDR3 is CSASLDTQYF. Here the CDR3 DNA reads TGCAGTGCTTCACTGGATACGCAGTATTTT.

This rearrangement joins TRBV27 to TRBJ2-2; 7 nucleotides match TRBD2. The V gene end was trimmed by 4 bases and the J gene end by 4 bases; junction bases not matched to a gene: 6. The germline V gene has CDR1 MNHEY and CDR2 SMNVEV (reference sequence). The CDR3 contains 15 residues. CDR3 nucleotide sequence: TGTGCCAGCAGTTATGTGGGAGGGAGCACCGGGGAGCTGTTTTTT. Protein sequence: CASSYVGGSTGELFF.

The CDR3 DNA reads TGTGCCAGCTCACCACTAGGACAGGAAGAGACCCAGTACTTC. Residues: CASSPLGQEETQYF. The rearrangement uses TRBV18 and TRBJ2-5, with TRBD1 identical over 7 bases. The CDR3 loop spans 14 amino acids. V lost 1 base, J lost 3 bases, and 2 bases stayed unmatched. Germline CDR1 reads KGHSH; CDR2 reads LQKENI.

This clone was seen more than once but under ten times. This chain uses TRBV9 with TRBJ2-7, with D perhaps TRBD1 or TRBD2 (6 bases each). There are 16 residues in the CDR3. The V end lost 4 bases, the J end lost 4 bases, and 21 bases lay between the germline ends. In germline, CDR1 is SGDLS, CDR2 YYNGEE. DNA for the CDR3: TGTGCCAGCAGCACAGGGCCTTTTGGGGGGAAGTACGAGCAGTACTTC. Its translation is CASSTGPFGGKYEQYF.

The chain combines TRBV6-5 with TRBJ1-6; the D is unclear. CDR1 is MNHEY and CDR2 is SVGAGI in the germline V gene. This CDR3 has 15 amino acids. The V and J ends lost 7 bases and 10 bases respectively, with 20 bases between them. The CDR3 sequence is CASTWAHQYPSPLHF. The CDR3 DNA is TGTGCCAGCACCTGGGCACACCAGTATCCGTCACCCCTCCACTTT.

The gene calls are TRBV4-2 and TRBJ1-4; TRBD1 agrees at 8 bases. The trim removed 5 bases at V and 0 bases at J, leaving 5 bases unmatched. CDR3 length: 16 residues. The germline gives CDR1 LGHNA, CDR2 YNFKEQ. CDR3 bases: TGTGCCAGCAGCACGGGACAGGCCGCAACTAATGAAAAACTGTTTTTT. Translated, it gives CASSTGQAATNEKLFF.

This rearrangement joins TRBV6-1 to TRBJ2-7; D may match TRBD1 or TRBD2 (6 bases each). The CDR3 has 17 residues. Germline V gene data show CDR1 as MNHNS and CDR2 as SASEGT. Between the trimmed V and J ends, which lost 2 bases and 4 bases, there was a span of 21 bases. The DNA of the CDR3 is TGTGCCAGCAGTGAACGAGTTTGGGGGGCTGATCGGTACGAGCAGTACTTC. Translation: CASSERVWGADRYEQYF.

A few counts support this clone. The chain recombines TRBV4-2 with TRBJ2-2; 9 positions agree with TRBD2. The V gene end was trimmed by 7 bases and the J gene end by 3 bases; junction bases not matched to a gene: 6. Germline CDR1 and CDR2: LGHNA and YNFKEQ. The CDR3 contains 15 residues. The CDR3, as DNA: TGTGCCAGCACGCTAGCGGGAATTGACACCGGGGAGCTGTTTTTT. This gives the protein CASTLAGIDTGELFF.

As DNA, the CDR3 is TGTGCCAGCAGCCAAGATTGGGGGAAAGGAGAGAGCACAGATACGCAGTATTTT. This sequence encodes CASSQDWGKGESTDTQYF. The chain joins TRBV3-1 (or the pseudogene TRBV3-2) to TRBJ2-3; perhaps D is TRBD1 or TRBD2 (5 bases each). V lost 0 bases, J lost 0 bases, and 16 bases lay in between. The length of the CDR3 is 18 residues. Germline V gene lookup returns CDR1 LGHDT and CDR2 YNNKEL (reference sequence).

The chain joins TRBV5-5 to TRBJ1-2; no clear D gene. The CDR3 covers 14 residues. Germline-derived CDR1 and CDR2 are SGHKS and YYEKEE (reference sequence). The ends were cut back, 1 base at V and 5 bases at J, with 12 bases in the middle. CDR3 bases: TGTGCCAGCAGCTTGACCGAATCTTTTTATGGCTACACCTTC. Its translation: CASSLTESFYGYTF.

The genes are TRBV3-1 (or the pseudogene TRBV3-2) and TRBJ2-1; D call uncertain. CDR3 length equals 13 residues. V was clipped by 4 bases and J by 6 bases, with 10 bases between them. CDR1 LGHDT and CDR2 YNNKEL come from the germline V gene (reference sequence). The CDR3 protein is CASSLRSSNEQFF. Written as DNA, the CDR3 is TGTGCCAGCAGCCTTCGCTCTAGCAATGAGCAGTTCTTC.

The genes are TRBV5-8 and TRBJ1-2; D gene uncertain. Germline V gene data show CDR1 as SGHTS and CDR2 as YDEGEE. The V end lost 2 bases, the J end lost 4 bases, and 12 bases lay between the germline ends. This CDR3 contains 14 residues. CDR3 in amino acids: CASSLPSWGYGYTF. The CDR3 DNA reads TGTGCCAGCAGCTTACCAAGTTGGGGCTATGGCTACACCTTC.

This clone was seen a single time. The chain combines TRBV3-1 (or the pseudogene TRBV3-2) with TRBJ1-2; 9 nucleotides agree with TRBD1. Germline V gives CDR1 LGHDT, CDR2 YNNKEL (reference sequence). The CDR3 has 12 residues. V lost 4 bases, J lost 8 bases, and 2 bases stayed unmatched. This CDR3 is CASSPGQGGYTF. The CDR3 DNA is TGTGCCAGCAGCCCCGGACAGGGGGGCTACACCTTC.

The rearrangement joins TRBV7-2 to TRBJ1-4; 10 bases align to TRBD1. V lost 5 bases to trimming and J lost 5 bases; unmatched junction nucleotides: 11. This CDR3 spans 17 amino acids. CDR1 is SGHTA, CDR2 FQGNSA, per germline. This chain's CDR3 is CASSLGQGITMNEKLFF. The CDR3 DNA sequence: TGTGCCAGCAGCCTGGGACAGGGGATAACGATGAATGAAAAACTGTTTTTT. Together with reference TRBV7-2 and TRBJ1-4, the CDR3 gives the full variable domain: GAGVSQSPSNKVTEKGKDVELRCDPISGHTALYWYRQSLGQGLEFLIYFQGNSAPDKSGLPSDRFSAERTGGSVSTLTIQRTQQEDSAVYLCASSLGQGITMNEKLFFGSGTQLSVL.